What follows are 10 T cell receptor beta chains derived from one specimen sequenced in a study of STAT5B mutations in CD4+ large granular lymphocyte leukemia (dated by TCRdb to the early 2020s). Library method: the immunoSEQ multiplex PCR assay. TCRdb limited this immuneACCESS table to in-frame rearrangements with V and J called. A share of clones is missing; checked studies link under half to unresolved V genes, and the rest is unexplained. This sample holds 30,000 to 40,000 clones; just over 75% were observed only once. Less than 9% of the sample rests with the top ten. The sample consisted of CD4+ T cells from blood buffy coats. The receptors were sampled from a human donor in good health.

This clone occurred once. The V gene is TRBV6-6, the J gene TRBJ2-7; TRBD1 matches 8 bases. The ends lost 7 bases at V and 1 base at J; junction bases unmatched: 3. The CDR3 runs to 13 residues. Per the germline V gene, CDR1 is MNHNY and CDR2 is SVGAGI (reference sequence). DNA of the CDR3: TGTGCCAGCACCCGGACAGGGTCCTACGAGCAGTACTTC. Its translation: CASTRTGSYEQYF.

This chain connects TRBV14 to TRBJ1-2; weak D call: TRBD1 (6 bases). CDR1 is SGHDN, CDR2 FVKESK, per germline. CDR3 length equals 14 residues. V dropped 8 bases and J dropped 6 bases, with 19 bases sitting between them. CDR3 amino acids: CASAPGGALHGYTF. The CDR3 region has the DNA TGTGCCAGCGCCCCGGGGGGGGCGCTTCATGGCTACACCTTC.

This chain uses TRBV7-3 with TRBJ1-6; D gene uncertain. CDR1 SGHTA and CDR2 FQGTGA come from the germline V gene. Trimming pared 2 bases from V and 0 bases from J, leaving 11 bases between. This CDR3 region has 17 residues. The CDR3 sequence: CASSLHGLSSYNSPLHF. The CDR3 region has the DNA TGTGCCAGCAGCTTACATGGACTGAGCTCCTATAATTCACCCCTCCACTTT.

This clone has more than one count but fewer than ten. The chain recombines TRBV19 with TRBJ1-1, with 8 bases fitting TRBD1. V shed 7 bases, J shed 5 bases, and the junction held 9 bases outside the gene matches. CDR1 LNHDA and CDR2 SQIVND come from the germline V gene (reference sequence). The CDR3 contains 14 residues. The CDR3 sequence is CASTRGRERTEAFF. CDR3 bases: TGTGCCAGTACCAGGGGGCGTGAGAGAACTGAAGCTTTCTTT.

V usage is TRBV2 and J usage is TRBJ2-3, with 14 bases lining up with TRBD2. V trimming: 7 bases; J trimming: 2 bases; junction bases outside the gene matches: 5. CDR3 length equals 16 residues. CDR1 and CDR2 (germline): SNHLY, FYNNEI. As DNA, the CDR3 is TGTGCCAGCAAGAGACTAGCGGGAGGGAACACAGATACGCAGTATTTT. It encodes CASKRLAGGNTDTQYF.

In DNA form, the CDR3 reads TGTGCCAGCAGCGTAGTAGCGGGGGGGCCAAATACGCAGTATTTT. Translated: CASSVVAGGPNTQYF. This sequence joins TRBV9 and TRBJ2-3, with TRBD2 identical over 11 bases. CDR1 is SGDLS and CDR2 is YYNGEE in the germline V gene. Trimming at V came to 0 bases and at J to 7 bases, leaving 4 bases not matched to a gene. This CDR3 has 15 residues.

The rearrangement uses TRBV7-2 and TRBJ2-5; TRBD2 matches at 9 bases. Germline CDR1 and CDR2: SGHTA and FQGNSA. V shed 5 bases, J shed 6 bases, and the junction held 7 bases outside the gene matches. This CDR3 has 14 amino acids. CDR3 in amino acids: CASSTRTSEQTQYF. CDR3 bases: TGTGCCAGCAGCACGCGGACTAGCGAACAGACCCAGTACTTC.

With respect to this clone: The junction departs from germline at one end; a sequencing error may be responsible. The chain employs TRBV19 and TRBJ2-2; 9 positions agree with TRBD1. Germline CDR1 and CDR2: LNHDA and SQIVND (reference sequence). The CDR3 extends over 16 amino acids. CDR3 nucleotides: TGTGCCAGTACCCCTCGAGGACAGGGGTACGTCGGGAAGCTGTTTTTT. This encodes CASTPRGQGYVGKLFF.

This chain joins TRBV19 and TRBJ1-2; perhaps TRBD1 as D (6 bases). Trimming removed 4 bases at V and 4 bases at J, with 13 bases between. CDR3 length: 14 residues. Per germline, CDR1 LNHDA and CDR2 SQIVND (reference sequence). The CDR3 loop is CASSREDRTYGYTF. CDR3 DNA: TGTGCCAGTAGTAGAGAGGACAGAACCTATGGCTACACCTTC.

The chain carries TRBV18 and TRBJ2-7, with a possible D match to TRBD2 (6 bases). Trimming shortened V by 2 bases and J by 6 bases, and 20 bases separated the two germline ends. This CDR3 is built from 16 residues. Germline assignment: CDR1 KGHSH and CDR2 LQKENI. As DNA, the CDR3 is TGTGCCAGCTCACCATTGGGGGGAGGAGGGAACGGCGAGCAGTACTTC. This gives the protein CASSPLGGGGNGEQYF.